The 21 T cell receptor beta chains given below trace back to one sample, sequenced in a study of blood T cells in healthy people across ages. PCR was performed a second time for about 7 to 12 cycles using a sample-barcoded 5' primer and a J-beta primer mix. TCRdb used MiXCR to reprocess the 5' RACE reads, holding one entry per CDR3 protein. Of about 1.8 million distinct CDR3 sequences listed, around half are singletons. The sequencing sample was made of blood. The source is a woman aged 40 to 50 in good health.

This clonotype was counted a few times. The chain couples TRBV7-2 to TRBJ2-3; weak D call: TRBD2 (6 bases). Trimming removed 5 bases at V and 6 bases at J, with 15 bases between. Germline values: CDR1 SGHTA, CDR2 FQGNSA. The CDR3 is 14 amino acids. In DNA form, the CDR3 reads TGTGCCAGCAGCAAAAAGTGGGGGGTGGATACGCAGTATTTT. Its translation is CASSKKWGVDTQYF.

This clonotype was seen more than once but under ten times. DNA for the CDR3: TGTGCCAGCAGCGGACAGGAGTTGGTGCAGTACTTC. This sequence encodes CASSGQELVQYF. The genes are TRBV7-9 and TRBJ2-7; 7 bases map to TRBD1. The germline V gene encodes CDR1 SEHNR and CDR2 FQNEAQ (reference sequence). The trim removed 5 bases at V and 9 bases at J, leaving 7 bases unmatched. The CDR3 is 12 residues long.

The V and J genes are TRBV6-1 and TRBJ1-1, with D possibly matching TRBD1 (5 bases). Germline loops: CDR1 MNHNS, CDR2 SASEGT. Trimming removed 6 bases at V and 1 base at J, with 9 bases between. The CDR3 length is 13 residues. CDR3 residues: CASRLGQNTEAFF. CDR3 DNA: TGTGCCAGCAGATTAGGACAGAACACTGAAGCTTTCTTT.

The chain couples TRBV10-3 to TRBJ2-7; TRBD2 might be the D (5 bases). The germline V and J ends were trimmed by 11 bases and 3 bases, with 11 bases remaining between them. The length of the CDR3 is 11 residues. Germline assignment: CDR1 ENHRY and CDR2 SYGVKD. The CDR3 sequence: CAGGAGYEQYF. CDR3 nucleotide sequence: TGTGCCGGTGGCGCGGGCTACGAGCAGTACTTC.

This clonotype turned up a few times. The rearrangement links TRBV9 to TRBJ2-5, with 7 nucleotides matching TRBD2. The length of the CDR3 is 15 residues. With 3 bases clipped from V and 1 base from J, the junction kept 6 bases outside the gene matches. The germline V gene has CDR1 SGDLS and CDR2 YYNGEE. This chain's CDR3 is CASSAGDYLQETQYF. The CDR3 nucleotides are TGTGCCAGCAGCGCCGGGGACTATCTCCAAGAGACCCAGTACTTC.

This chain joins TRBV20-1 and TRBJ2-1; a possible D gene is TRBD1 (6 bases). The J call may be mistaken, given a closer DNA end match to TRBJ2-7. This CDR3 contains 16 residues. The V gene's germline CDR1 is DFQATT and CDR2 SNEGSKA (reference sequence). Here the CDR3 reads CSARDQVQGPYNEQYF. The CDR3 coding sequence is TGCAGTGCTAGAGATCAGGTACAGGGCCCCTACAATGAGCAGTACTTC.

DNA of the CDR3: TGTGCCAGCAGTGAATCTCCAGGGGGAGGGGGAACTGAAGCTTTCTTT. It translates to CASSESPGGGGTEAFF. The chain links TRBV25-1 to TRBJ1-1; 7 nucleotides line up with TRBD1. Germline V gives CDR1 MGHDK, CDR2 SYGVNS. V was clipped by 1 base and J by 5 bases; unmatched bases: 10. The CDR3 length is 16 residues.

This clonotype was seen more than once but under ten times. This chain joins TRBV5-1 and TRBJ2-5; D gene unclear. The germline V gene encodes CDR1 SGHRS and CDR2 YFSETQ. The V end was cut by 3 bases, the J end by 1 base, with 13 bases between. CDR3 size: 15 residues. As DNA, the CDR3 is TGCGCCAGCAGCTCGCTGGTCAACAGCCAAGAGACCCAGTACTTC. Its protein is CASSSLVNSQETQYF.

The V gene is TRBV4-1, the J gene TRBJ2-5; 11 positions match TRBD1. The length of the CDR3 is 17 residues. V was pared by 4 bases and J by 1 base, with 8 bases of the junction left unmatched. Looked up from germline, CDR1 is MGHRA and CDR2 is YSYEKL. CDR3 sequence reads: CASSRWTGGMVQETQYF. The CDR3 bases are TGCGCCAGCAGCCGGTGGACAGGGGGCATGGTCCAAGAGACCCAGTACTTC.

This chain links TRBV7-2 with TRBJ2-5; 12 nucleotides agree with TRBD2. V trimming: 3 bases; J trimming: 7 bases; junction bases outside the gene matches: 6. The CDR3 runs 15 residues. Germline CDR1 is SGHTA and CDR2 is FQGNSA. The CDR3 DNA is TGTGCCAGCAGCTTCACTAGCGGGGGGTCAGGGACCCAGTACTTC. This encodes CASSFTSGGSGTQYF.

This clonotype was seen repeatedly, ten times or more. The genes are TRBV12-3 or TRBV12-4 and TRBJ2-5; D gene unclear. V shed 3 bases and J shed 2 bases, with 10 bases lying between them. The CDR3 has 14 residues. This CDR3 is CASSLAALQETQYF. DNA of the CDR3: TGTGCCAGCAGTTTGGCAGCCTTACAAGAGACCCAGTACTTC.

The chain recombines TRBV2 with TRBJ2-3; tentatively, D is TRBD1 (6 bases). The CDR3 is 15 amino acids. The germline CDR1 and CDR2 sequences are SNHLY and FYNNEI. V was shortened by 8 bases and J by 4 bases, with 19 bases between the two germline ends. This CDR3 is CASVDLRGFADTQYF. The CDR3 region has the DNA TGTGCCAGCGTCGACCTGAGGGGGTTCGCAGATACGCAGTATTTT.

This clonotype was seen more than once but under ten times. The chain has TRBV28 and TRBJ1-4; possibly TRBD1 for D (6 bases). V gave up 6 bases and J gave up 0 bases, with 8 bases separating them. CDR3 size: 14 residues. CDR1 is MDHEN, CDR2 SYDVKM, per germline. The CDR3 coding sequence is TGTGCCAGCAGACCAGGGGCAACTAATGAAAAACTGTTTTTT. It encodes CASRPGATNEKLFF.

This clonotype was observed a few times. The chain carries TRBV18 and TRBJ2-3; D unresolved. Trimming left V 3 bases short and J 1 base short, with 8 bases between. CDR3 length: 14 amino acids. CDR1 is KGHSH and CDR2 is LQKENI in the germline V gene. The CDR3 DNA follows: TGTGCCAGCTCACCCCTGGTTGGCACAGATACGCAGTATTTT. Its translation: CASSPLVGTDTQYF.

This clonotype has more than one count but fewer than ten. The chain uses TRBV11-1 and TRBJ2-3; possible D gene TRBD1, 5 bases. The CDR3 has 15 residues. The germline V and J ends were trimmed by 3 bases and 2 bases, with 12 bases remaining between them. The germline V gene encodes CDR1 SGHAT and CDR2 FQDESV (reference sequence). This chain's CDR3 is CASSLMGQSTDTQYF. As DNA, the CDR3 is TGTGCCAGCAGCTTGATGGGGCAGTCCACAGATACGCAGTATTTT.

The genes are TRBV25-1 and TRBJ1-1, with D possibly TRBD1 on 6 matching bases. Trimming removed 6 bases at V and 0 bases at J, with 11 bases between. Germline CDR1 reads MGHDK; CDR2 reads SYGVNS. CDR3 length: 14 amino acids. CDR3 sequence reads: CASRQTGMNTEAFF. For the CDR3, the DNA is TGTGCCAGCAGGCAGACAGGCATGAACACTGAAGCTTTCTTT.

This chain links TRBV14 with TRBJ1-2; no firm D call. CDR1 and CDR2 from the germline V gene are SGHDN and FVKESK. V was cut by 1 base and J by 0 bases, with 18 bases left in between. This CDR3 contains 18 residues. The CDR3 spells CASSQVGRPQISNYGYTF. The CDR3, as DNA: TGTGCCAGCAGCCAAGTTGGTAGGCCCCAGATATCTAACTATGGCTACACCTTC.

The chain is built from TRBV6-2 or TRBV6-3 and TRBJ2-3; TRBD2 agrees at 10 bases. The CDR3 has 14 residues. Looked up from germline, CDR1 is MNHEY and CDR2 is SVGEGT. J gave up 1 base and V 6 bases, and 1 base lay outside the gene matches. Written as DNA, the CDR3 is TGTGCCAGCAGAAGCGGGGGGGGCACAGATACGCAGTATTTT. It specifies CASRSGGGTDTQYF.

The genes are TRBV4-3 and TRBJ2-1, with D unresolved. TRBJ2-7 matches the DNA end more closely, so the J call is doubtful. Germline values: CDR1 LGHNA, CDR2 YSLEER. The CDR3 totals 17 residues. CDR3 in amino acids: CASSPVFAAQGYNEQYF. CDR3 DNA: TGCGCCAGCAGTCCGGTCTTTGCAGCCCAAGGGTACAATGAGCAGTACTTC.

In this sample, this clonotype turned up a few times. The chain carries TRBV25-1 and TRBJ2-7; 7 bases map to TRBD2. V was clipped by 3 bases and J by 2 bases; unmatched bases: 4. This CDR3 region has 14 residues. CDR1 is MGHDK, CDR2 SYGVNS, per germline. The CDR3 region has the DNA TGTGCCAGCAGTGAGGGGGGGGGAGCCTACGAGCAGTACTTC. As protein: CASSEGGGAYEQYF.

The J gene is TRBJ1-1, the V gene TRBV9; D is ambiguous. V was pared by 4 bases and J by 5 bases, with 15 bases between. The CDR3 is 14 amino acids. The V gene's germline CDR1 is SGDLS and CDR2 YYNGEE. The CDR3 nucleotides are TGTGCCAGCAGCCTACGGAGCGATGGGACTGAAGCTTTCTTT. Its protein is CASSLRSDGTEAFF. Together with reference TRBV9 and TRBJ1-1, the CDR3 gives the full variable domain: DSGVTQTPKHLITATGQRVTLRCSPRSGDLSVYWYQQSLDQGLQFLIQYYNGEERAKGNILERFSAQQFPDLHSELNLSSLELGDSALYFCASSLRSDGTEAFFGQGTRLTVV.